A single TCR beta chain is shown here with its context. Its antigen is not identified. Sequencing used immunoSEQ multiplex PCR; TCRdb keeps in-frame clones, though not all of them. The profile shows some 110,000 clones, about nine tenths of them singletons. Trimming took 6 bases from V and 0 from J; bases not matched to a gene: 5. CDR1 and CDR2 from the germline V gene are SGDLS and YYNGEE. The CDR3 spans 14 residues. The data were taken from a study of CD4+ T cells in melanoma. Study outcomes and limitations: Diverse differentiation states were reported for melanoma neoantigen-specific CD4+ T cells. A reported correlation linked neoantigen-specific CD4+ T cells to CD8+, macrophage and B cell function.

The chain recombines TRBV9 with TRBJ2-7; 8 bases align to TRBD2. Specimen: peripheral blood. The clonotype was recovered from a human donor with melanoma. DNA for the CDR3: TGTGCCAGCACCAGGAGCGGGAGCTCCTACGAGCAGTACTTC. Amino acids: CASTRSGSSYEQYF.